The rows below give T cell receptor beta chains drawn from one sample of a study of vaccination effects on CD4 cells after COVID-19. Here immunoSEQ multiplex PCR was the method, and the copy in TCRdb shows in-frame clones only, minus some. The sample records 20,000 to 25,000 clones, about 72% being singletons. Their target antigens are unknown. The sequences come from CD4+ T cells from PBMCs cultured with HCoV-229E spike peptides, collected after COVID-19 vaccination. Receptors were obtained from a human donor who received a COVID-19 vaccine. The CDR3 runs from the conserved cysteine through the conserved F or W.

j_call	v_call	cdr3_length	cdr3_aa
TRBJ1-2	TRBV18	15	CASSPPIGTTYGYTF
TRBJ2-2	TRBV9	15	CASRTGTANTGELFF
TRBJ1-1	TRBV10-1	13	CASRSLLNTEAFF
TRBJ1-6	TRBV5-1	16	CASRWGPGESISPLHF
TRBJ2-5	TRBV6-1	15	CASSEVTSDRETQYF
TRBJ2-2	TRBV5-1	15	CASSFFGSGTGELFF
TRBJ2-2	TRBV5-4	15	CASSLGGGMTGELFF
TRBJ1-2	TRBV29-1	13	CSVVSLSNYGYTF
TRBJ2-7	TRBV7-8	15	CASSLTGQGAYEQYF
TRBJ2-5	TRBV5-4	18	CASSLPSGGSGSQETQYF
TRBJ2-5	TRBV19	13	CASSIYVQETQYF
TRBJ2-3	TRBV7-6	12	CASSQAGYTQYF
TRBJ1-1	TRBV5-1	16	CASSLSQGFWGTEAFF
TRBJ1-2	TRBV5-6	13	CASSLLGTGGYTF
TRBJ1-4	TRBV2	15	CASSRQGSSNEKLFF
TRBJ1-2	TRBV5-5	16	CASSSNRDRILKGYTF
TRBJ2-2	TRBV4-2	15	CASTLAGIDTGELFF
TRBJ1-2	TRBV27	14	CASSKGGVNYGYTF
TRBJ2-7	TRBV29-1	12	CSVVTVSYEQYF
TRBJ1-4	TRBV6-5	15	CASIIRLGVDEKLFF
TRBJ1-5	TRBV28	12	CASRFENQPQHF
TRBJ2-1	TRBV7-9	19	CASSSLARQGARSRSEQFF
TRBJ1-2	TRBV24-1	12	CATSAEGLGYTF
TRBJ1-2	TRBV19	14	CASSFPGTGIGYTF
TRBJ1-2	TRBV25-1	15	CASSEPGLQGYGYTF
TRBJ1-5	TRBV5-8	15	CASSLQGRGNQPQHF
TRBJ2-1	TRBV7-8	16	CASSPHRVRGHNEQFF
TRBJ2-2	TRBV5-1	17	CASSGTSGGASTGELFF
TRBJ2-1	TRBV5-1	15	CASHPWGTGVNEQFF
TRBJ1-1	TRBV5-5	15	CASSLGVGLNTEAFF
TRBJ2-5	TRBV24-1	17	CATSDNNKGGLQETQYF
TRBJ1-2	TRBV5-4	15	CASSIEPGGAYGYTF
TRBJ2-5	TRBV7-7	18	CASSSGRLVRGTLETQYF
TRBJ1-2	TRBV25-1	14	CASSATGDVYGYTF
TRBJ2-3	TRBV6-2/TRBV6-3	15	CASSTGSLRTDTQYF
TRBJ2-1	TRBV7-7	12	CASSLDGGEQFF
TRBJ1-1	TRBV10-3	16	CAISDRTLDLNTEAFF
TRBJ1-2	TRBV4-1	14	CASSHPGVEYGYTF
TRBJ2-3	TRBV10-3	15	CAISGNLDGTDTQYF
TRBJ1-5	TRBV12-3/TRBV12-4	13	CASSLTDNQPQHF
TRBJ1-5	TRBV29-1	14	CSVRTGNSNQPQHF
TRBJ1-1	TRBV7-2	13	CASSPHPTTEAFF
TRBJ2-5	TRBV4-1	17	CASSQASTSGGFETQYF
TRBJ2-1	TRBV5-8	16	CASSQLGLASNNEQFF
TRBJ2-7	TRBV15	16	CATSRDQTSAGYEQYF
TRBJ2-2	TRBV3-1/TRBV3-2	15	CASSQDFIETGELFF
TRBJ2-1	TRBV12-3/TRBV12-4	12	CASSFDLREQFF
TRBJ2-2	TRBV5-1	16	CASSPFWTANTGELFF
TRBJ1-6	TRBV3-1/TRBV3-2	11	CASSQRSPLHF